This TCR beta chain appears in the sequencing data of a study of memory B cells and T cells in multiple sclerosis. Study-level findings and limits: Compartments had unequal clone-set sizes, affecting shared clonotype counts.

On this clone: Its target is not known.

V was pared by 4 bases and J by 1 base, with 6 bases of the junction left unmatched. CDR3 length: 15 residues. Looked up from germline, CDR1 is SQVTM and CDR2 is ANQGSEA. Assay used: immunoSEQ multiplex PCR; TCRdb lists only in-frame clones, some missing. This sample has about 14,000 clones, with approximately 70% found just once. This chain uses TRBV29-1 with TRBJ1-2, with 10 nucleotides matching TRBD1. The sequenced sample consisted of memory (CD45RO+) CD4+ T cells from blood. The receptor was isolated from a human donor with multiple sclerosis. The CDR3 DNA sequence: TGCAGCGTTGGAGGGGGACAGGGGAATAACTATGGCTACACCTTC. Residues: CSVGGGQGNNYGYTF.